These 20 T cell receptor beta chains share one sample of origin, sequenced in a study of blood T cells in healthy people across ages. Through a sample-barcoded 5' primer and a J-beta primer mix, a second PCR was run for roughly 6 to 11 cycles. MiXCR, run by TCRdb on the 5' RACE reads, gives a single entry per CDR3 protein. The table includes 540,000 or so distinct CDR3 sequences, around half detected once. Sequencing was performed on blood. The receptors originated from a man older than 75 in good health.

Comments on this clonotype: A read error may account for a junction end that differs from germline. The chain joins TRBV25-1 to TRBJ2-5, with a possible D match to TRBD1 (6 bases). This CDR3 contains 14 residues. CDR1 is MGHDK, CDR2 SYGVNS, per germline. CDR3 loop: CASSDGRGQGTQYF. The CDR3 nucleotides are TGTGCCAGCAGTGATGGCAGGGGACAAGGGACCCAGTACTTC.

Comment on this clonotype: One junction end disagrees with the germline gene, perhaps due to a read error. The chain combines TRBV7-9 with TRBJ2-3, with TRBD2 matching 9 bases. Germline V gene data show CDR1 as SEHNR and CDR2 as FQNEAQ (reference sequence). The CDR3 loop spans 18 amino acids. CDR3: CASSPRVAGALSTETQYF. CDR3 nucleotides: TGTGCCAGCAGCCCCCGAGTAGCGGGGGCCCTCAGCACAGAGACGCAGTATTTT.

The CDR3 DNA sequence: TGTGCCAGCAGCCAAGGATCTCCCCCTCGGGCTTTCTTT. Its protein product is CASSQGSPPRAFF. The genes are TRBV3-1 and TRBJ1-1; no clear D. Germline V CDR1 and CDR2: LGHDT, YNNKEL (reference sequence). The CDR3 sequence is 13 residues long. V gave up 1 base and J gave up 11 bases, with 14 bases separating them.

Details on this clonotype: At one of its ends the junction is not consistent with the germline gene, which may arise from a read error. V gene TRBV6-6 combines with J gene TRBJ2-1; TRBD2 aligns across 10 bases. CDR3 length: 15 amino acids. CDR1 and CDR2 from the germline V gene are MNHNY and SVGAGI (reference sequence). The CDR3 nucleotides read TGTACCAGCAGTTACCCCGGGACTAGCGATGGTGTGCAGTTCTTC. Protein: CTSSYPGTSDGVQFF.

V usage is TRBV7-2 and J usage is TRBJ2-1; D call uncertain. Per the germline V gene, CDR1 is SGHTA and CDR2 is FQGNSA. CDR3 size: 13 residues. V lost 1 base, J lost 15 bases, and 16 bases lay in between. CDR3 in DNA: TGTGCCAGCAGCTTAGTTCAGGCTACCGGGTGGTTCTTC. This encodes CASSLVQATGWFF.

This clonotype was seen many times. This chain uses TRBV9 with TRBJ2-1; D unresolved. This CDR3 has 14 amino acids. The germline gives CDR1 SGDLS, CDR2 YYNGEE. Trimming shortened V by 2 bases and J by 0 bases, and 6 bases separated the two germline ends. CDR3 amino acids: CASSVGSSYNEQFF. The CDR3 DNA follows: TGTGCCAGCAGCGTGGGCAGCTCCTACAATGAGCAGTTCTTC.

The sample holds one count of this clonotype. The chain couples TRBV6-6 to TRBJ2-1; maybe TRBD2 (6 bases). Trimming took off 8 bases at V and 9 bases at J, with 23 bases between the two ends. The CDR3 runs 15 residues. Germline assignment: CDR1 MNHNY and CDR2 SVGAGI (reference sequence). CDR3 region: CASANGGVLYGEQFF. Here the CDR3 DNA reads TGTGCCAGCGCAAATGGAGGGGTCCTCTACGGTGAGCAGTTCTTC.

The chain joins TRBV20-1 to TRBJ2-7, with no clear D. This CDR3 is 13 amino acids long. Germline assignment: CDR1 DFQATT and CDR2 SNEGSKA (reference sequence). V was shortened by 6 bases and J by 0 bases, with 12 bases between the two germline ends. The CDR3 coding sequence is TGCAGTGCCCCATTACCGAGCTCCTACGAGCAGTACTTC. Translation: CSAPLPSSYEQYF.

This clonotype was seen only a few times. This sequence joins TRBV11-2 and TRBJ2-1; tentatively, D is TRBD2 (6 bases). This CDR3 region has 11 residues. V was pared by 5 bases and J by 13 bases, with 12 bases between. The germline V gene encodes CDR1 SGHAT and CDR2 FQNNGV. DNA for the CDR3: TGTGCCAGCAGCGTTGGGGGGACCCAGTTCTTC. Protein product: CASSVGGTQFF. The full variable domain, rest sourced from reference TRBV11-2 and TRBJ2-1, is EAGVAQSPRYKIIEKRQSVAFWCNPISGHATLYWYQQILGQGPKLLIQFQNNGVVDDSQLPKDRFSAERLKGVDSTLKIQPAKLEDSAVYLCASSVGGTQFFGPGTRLTVL.

The chain recombines TRBV7-2 with TRBJ2-1, with 12 bases aligning to TRBD2. V was clipped by 3 bases and J by 6 bases; unmatched bases: 6. Germline V CDR1 and CDR2: SGHTA, FQGNSA. The CDR3 totals 16 residues. As DNA, the CDR3 is TGTGCCAGCAGCTTTGGGGGGACTAGCGGGCCCAATGAGCAGTTCTTC. Amino acids: CASSFGGTSGPNEQFF.

The DNA of the CDR3 is TGTGCCAGCAGTTGGCGGGTGAGCACAGATACGCAGTATTTT. Translating it yields CASSWRVSTDTQYF. The V call is TRBV7-2, the J call TRBJ2-3, with D possibly being TRBD2 (5 bases). V was shortened by 6 bases and J by 0 bases, with 10 bases between the two germline ends. CDR3 size: 14 residues. CDR1 is SGHTA, CDR2 FQGNSA, per germline.

The DNA for the CDR3 is TGCAGCGCCTCCGGCCAAGCGGGACAAGAGACCCAGTACTTC. Its protein product is CSASGQAGQETQYF. The chain is built from TRBV29-1 and TRBJ2-5, with TRBD2 identical over 7 bases. The germline V gene has CDR1 SQVTM and CDR2 ANQGSEA. The CDR3 is made up of 14 amino acids. The trim removed 7 bases at V and 2 bases at J, leaving 10 bases unmatched.

With respect to this clonotype: This may arise from a read error, as a much more abundant clone is one base away. The V gene is TRBV27, the J gene TRBJ2-1; D gene unclear. CDR1 and CDR2 from the germline V gene are MNHEY and SMNVEV (reference sequence). The CDR3 is 11 residues long. Trimming took off 8 bases at V and 13 bases at J, with 15 bases between the two ends. CDR3 residues: CASGLGETQFF. CDR3 DNA: TGTGCCAGCGGCCTCGGAGAGACCCAGTTCTTC.

This clonotype was seen a handful of times. The J gene is TRBJ2-4, the V gene TRBV18, with D tentatively TRBD1 (5 bases). Trimming cost V 3 bases and J 8 bases, with 11 bases left between them. CDR3 length: 13 amino acids. CDR1 is KGHSH, CDR2 LQKENI, per germline. The CDR3 DNA is TGTGCCAGCTCACCTCAGGGTGCGGACATTCAGTACTTC. It is translated as CASSPQGADIQYF.

The V gene is TRBV12-3 or TRBV12-4, the J gene TRBJ2-5, with 9 bases matching TRBD2. This CDR3 comprises 15 residues. Germline trimming cut 4 bases from V and 8 bases from J; bases unmatched to any gene: 11. In nucleotides, the CDR3 is TGTGCCAGCAGTTGGAGCCGAGCGGGGGGAAGTACCCAGTACTTC. Translated: CASSWSRAGGSTQYF.

This clonotype was observed many times. The chain recombines TRBV6-6 with TRBJ1-5, with D uncertain. Between the trimmed V and J ends, which lost 4 bases and 2 bases, there was a span of 12 bases. The CDR3 has 15 amino acids. The germline CDR1 and CDR2 sequences are MNHNY and SVGAGI (reference sequence). CDR3 coding DNA: TGTGCCAGCAGTTTTGCCCCTTCGGGCAATCAGCCCCAGCATTTT. Translating gives CASSFAPSGNQPQHF.

The DNA of the CDR3 is TGTGCCATCGCGGTGGGGGGCACTGAAGCTTTCTTT. Residues: CAIAVGGTEAFF. The rearrangement links TRBV10-3 to TRBJ1-1; a weak D match, TRBD1 (5 bases). This CDR3 is built from 12 residues. V dropped 8 bases and J dropped 4 bases, with 11 bases sitting between them. From germline, CDR1 is ENHRY and CDR2 SYGVKD.

The chain carries TRBV4-3 and TRBJ1-2; 8 bases agree with TRBD1. Looked up from germline, CDR1 is LGHNA and CDR2 is YSLEER. CDR3 size: 16 residues. J lost 4 bases, V lost 4 bases, and 11 bases had no gene match. The DNA of the CDR3 is TGCGCCAGCAGCCCGATAAACAGGGGGAAAGGCTATGGCTACACCTTC. Protein: CASSPINRGKGYGYTF.

This clonotype was observed a handful of times. CDR3 DNA: TGCAGTGCTTTAGGTCCAGGGAGCTCCTACGAGCAGTACTTC. This codes for CSALGPGSSYEQYF. The chain couples TRBV20-1 to TRBJ2-7; D is possibly TRBD1 or TRBD2 (5 bases each). V was trimmed by 5 bases and J by 0 bases, leaving 14 bases between them. CDR1 is DFQATT and CDR2 is SNEGSKA in the germline V gene (reference sequence). The CDR3 is 14 amino acids.

This clonotype was seen only a few times. The J gene is TRBJ2-5, the V gene TRBV20-1; D might be TRBD1 or TRBD2, each matching 6 bases. V was pared by 5 bases and J by 0 bases, with 13 bases between. The CDR3 totals 14 residues. In germline, CDR1 is DFQATT, CDR2 SNEGSKA (reference sequence). The CDR3 DNA reads as TGCAGTGCTCCTAGAGGGGGGAACCAAGAGACCCAGTACTTC. Translating it yields CSAPRGGNQETQYF.